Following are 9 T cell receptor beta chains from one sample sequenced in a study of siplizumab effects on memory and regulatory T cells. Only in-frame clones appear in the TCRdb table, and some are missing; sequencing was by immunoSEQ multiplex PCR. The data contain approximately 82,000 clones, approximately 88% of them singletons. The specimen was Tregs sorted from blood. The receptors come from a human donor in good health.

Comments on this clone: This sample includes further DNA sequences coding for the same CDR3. CDR3 sequence: CSASRTVEAFF. The DNA of the CDR3 is TGCAGTGCCAGCCGGACAGTAGAAGCTTTCTTT. The chain joins TRBV20-1 to TRBJ1-1; D might be TRBD1 (6 bases). Germline V lookup: CDR1 DFQATT, CDR2 SNEGSKA (reference sequence). V shed 6 bases and J shed 8 bases, with 13 bases lying between them. The CDR3 has 11 amino acids.

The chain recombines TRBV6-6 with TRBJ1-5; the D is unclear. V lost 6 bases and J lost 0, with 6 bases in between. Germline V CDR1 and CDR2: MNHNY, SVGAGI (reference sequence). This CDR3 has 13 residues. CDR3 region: CASRRDSNQPQHF. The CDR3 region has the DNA TGTGCCAGCAGAAGGGATAGCAATCAGCCCCAGCATTTT.

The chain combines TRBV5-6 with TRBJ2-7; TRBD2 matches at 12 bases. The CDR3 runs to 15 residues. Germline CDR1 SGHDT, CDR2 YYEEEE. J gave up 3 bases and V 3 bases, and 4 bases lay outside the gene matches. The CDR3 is CASSSKTSGGYEQYF. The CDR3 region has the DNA TGTGCCAGCAGCTCCAAGACTAGCGGGGGCTACGAGCAGTACTTC. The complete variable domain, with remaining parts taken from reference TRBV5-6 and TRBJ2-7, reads DAGVTQSPTHLIKTRGQQVTLRCSPKSGHDTVSWYQQALGQGPQFIFQYYEEEERQRGNFPDRFSGHQFPNYSSELNVNALLLGDSALYLCASSSKTSGGYEQYFGPGTRLTVT.

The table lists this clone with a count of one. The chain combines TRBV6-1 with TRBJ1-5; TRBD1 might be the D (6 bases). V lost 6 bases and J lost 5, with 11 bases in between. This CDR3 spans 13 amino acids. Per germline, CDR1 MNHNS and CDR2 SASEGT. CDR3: CASRDSDYQPQHF. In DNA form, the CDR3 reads TGTGCCAGCAGGGACAGCGATTATCAGCCCCAGCATTTT.

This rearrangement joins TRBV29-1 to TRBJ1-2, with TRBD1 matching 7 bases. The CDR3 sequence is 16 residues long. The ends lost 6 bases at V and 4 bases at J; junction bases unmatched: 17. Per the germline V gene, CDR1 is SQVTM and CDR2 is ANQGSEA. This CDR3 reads CSVPGTAPTGVYGYTF. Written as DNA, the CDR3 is TGCAGCGTCCCGGGGACAGCCCCGACGGGGGTCTATGGCTACACCTTC.

The CDR3 protein is CASSYSLGTSGNTIYF. The CDR3 nucleotides are TGTGCCAGCAGTTACTCATTGGGTACCTCTGGAAACACCATATATTTT. This rearrangement joins TRBV6-6 to TRBJ1-3; D is unclear. V was shortened by 0 bases and J by 0 bases, with 9 bases between the two germline ends. This CDR3 has 16 residues. The germline V gene has CDR1 MNHNY and CDR2 SVGAGI (reference sequence).

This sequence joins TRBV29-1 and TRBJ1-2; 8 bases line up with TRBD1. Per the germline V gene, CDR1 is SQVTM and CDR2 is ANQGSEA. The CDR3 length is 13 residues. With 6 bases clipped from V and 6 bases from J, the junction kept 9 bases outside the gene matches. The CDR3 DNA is TGCAGCGTCAGGGACAGGAATTTGAATGGCTACACCTTC. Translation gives CSVRDRNLNGYTF.

The chain's CDR3 is CAISRQGGNTGELFF. DNA of the CDR3: TGTGCCATCAGCAGACAGGGGGGGAACACCGGGGAGCTGTTTTTT. J is TRBJ2-2 and V is TRBV10-3; 9 bases map to TRBD1. V trimming: 6 bases; J trimming: 1 base; junction bases outside the gene matches: 3. Germline V lookup: CDR1 ENHRY, CDR2 SYGVKD. This CDR3 is 15 amino acids long.

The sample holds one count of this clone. The CDR3: CASRETLHPTDTQYF. DNA of the CDR3: TGCGCCAGCAGGGAGACTCTCCACCCTACAGATACGCAGTATTTT. The V and J genes are TRBV5-1 and TRBJ2-3; D ambiguous. The V gene lost 5 bases and the J gene lost 3 bases, with 16 bases spanning the gap. The CDR3 is 15 residues long. CDR1 and CDR2 from the germline V gene are SGHRS and YFSETQ.